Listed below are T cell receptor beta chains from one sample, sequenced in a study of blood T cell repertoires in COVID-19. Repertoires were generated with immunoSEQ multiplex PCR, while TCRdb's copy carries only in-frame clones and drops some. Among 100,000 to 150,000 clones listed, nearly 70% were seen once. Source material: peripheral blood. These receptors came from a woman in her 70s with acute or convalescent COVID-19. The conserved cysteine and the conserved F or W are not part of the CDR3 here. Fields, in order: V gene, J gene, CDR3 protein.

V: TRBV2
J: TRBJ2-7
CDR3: ASVDTRTSYEQY

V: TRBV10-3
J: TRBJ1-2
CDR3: ASAPGQGPYGYT

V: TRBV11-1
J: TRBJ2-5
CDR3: ASSLWGLEETQY

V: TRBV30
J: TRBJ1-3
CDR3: AWSANRGPGNTIY

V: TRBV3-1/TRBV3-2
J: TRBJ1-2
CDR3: ASSQGGQGVRYT

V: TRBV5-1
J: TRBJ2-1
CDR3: ASSYGLANNEQF

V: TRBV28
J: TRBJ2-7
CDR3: ASSSGTGIVHEQY

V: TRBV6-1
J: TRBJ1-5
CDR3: ASSEVNTPSQPQH

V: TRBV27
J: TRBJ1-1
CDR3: ASSSPPGKNTEAF

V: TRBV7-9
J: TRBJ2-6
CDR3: ASSLGQGVPGANVLT

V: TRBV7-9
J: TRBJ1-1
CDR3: ASSRQGITEAF

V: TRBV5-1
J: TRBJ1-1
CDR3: ASNNGQGTNTEAF

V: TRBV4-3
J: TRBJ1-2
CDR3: ASSHPGQGNYGYT

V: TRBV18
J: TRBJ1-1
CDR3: ASSRDFMNTEAF

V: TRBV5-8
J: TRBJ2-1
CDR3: ASSPLAGLYNEQF

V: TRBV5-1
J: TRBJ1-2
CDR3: ASARGQGNRGYT

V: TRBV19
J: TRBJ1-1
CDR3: ASSNTLGGSNTEAF

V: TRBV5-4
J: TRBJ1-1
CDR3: ASRGTGGLEAF

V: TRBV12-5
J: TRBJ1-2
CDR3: ASGIGRGYYGYT

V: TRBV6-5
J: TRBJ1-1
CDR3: ASSYVGGTEAF

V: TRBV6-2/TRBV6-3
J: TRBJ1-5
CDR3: ASSYEPRGQGQPQH

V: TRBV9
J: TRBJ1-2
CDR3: ASSPRGSYGYT

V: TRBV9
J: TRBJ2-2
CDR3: ASSSAGSGRRELF

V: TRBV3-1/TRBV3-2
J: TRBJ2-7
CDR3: ASSRLSTGLVEQY

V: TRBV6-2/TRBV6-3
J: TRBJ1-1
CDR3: ASSPTRAPEAF

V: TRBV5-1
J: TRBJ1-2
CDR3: ARHSRNNYGYT

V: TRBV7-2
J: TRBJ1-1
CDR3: ASSLGTVNTEAF

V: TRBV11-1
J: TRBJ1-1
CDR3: ASSLAQGNTEAF

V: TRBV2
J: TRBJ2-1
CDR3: ASSGAGNEQF

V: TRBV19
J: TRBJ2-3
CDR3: ASSPLSGTDTQY

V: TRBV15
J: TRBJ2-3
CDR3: ATSRDGGSTDTQY